The 31 T cell receptor beta chains below all came from one sample that was sequenced in a study of T cells in Graves' hyperthyroidism and ophthalmopathy. Using RNA transcripts as the source, TCR beta CDR3 regions were amplified. The TCR CDR3 first-round RT-PCR relied on the HTBI primer set. TCRdb ran MiXCR on the multiplex PCR reads and lists one entry per CDR3 protein. The sample carries around 300,000 distinct CDR3 sequences, roughly 22% recorded once. The material sequenced was blood. The source of these receptors is a man between 25 and 39 years old with Graves' ophthalmopathy.

The chain recombines TRBV7-8 with TRBJ2-7; TRBD2 matches at 8 bases. CDR1 and CDR2 from the germline V gene are SGHVS and FQNEAQ. The CDR3 length is 17 residues. The trim removed 1 base at V and 4 bases at J, leaving 12 bases unmatched. The CDR3 coding sequence is TGTGCCAGCAGCTTAGAGGTTGTGGCTAGCGGGTTTTACGAGCAGTACTTC. It yields the protein CASSLEVVASGFYEQYF.

The chain joins TRBV28 to TRBJ1-1, with TRBD1 identical over 9 bases. Germline CDR1 and CDR2: MDHEN and SYDVKM. The CDR3 runs to 14 residues. The trim removed 5 bases at V and 5 bases at J, leaving 6 bases unmatched. The CDR3 protein is CASSDGTGFTEAFF. Written as DNA, the CDR3 is TGTGCCAGCAGTGACGGGACAGGGTTTACTGAAGCTTTCTTT.

This clonotype came up a few times. V gene TRBV12-3 or TRBV12-4 combines with J gene TRBJ1-1; D unclear. The length of the CDR3 is 15 residues. V was shortened by 5 bases and J by 0 bases, with 13 bases between the two germline ends. The CDR3 loop is CASSPQLLMNTEAFF. CDR3 coding DNA: TGTGCCAGCAGTCCTCAACTGTTAATGAACACTGAAGCTTTCTTT.

This clonotype came up once. The V gene is TRBV20-1, the J gene TRBJ2-3; TRBD2 matches at 8 bases. This CDR3 is 14 amino acids long. V lost 0 bases to trimming and J lost 4 bases; unmatched junction nucleotides: 3. Germline-derived CDR1 and CDR2 are DFQATT and SNEGSKA (reference sequence). The CDR3 is CSARDGRAPDTQYF. The CDR3 DNA is TGCAGTGCTAGAGACGGGAGGGCCCCAGATACGCAGTATTTT.

This sequence joins TRBV28 and TRBJ1-2; TRBD1 matches at 7 bases. J gave up 6 bases and V 5 bases, and 12 bases lay outside the gene matches. CDR1 is MDHEN, CDR2 SYDVKM, per germline. The CDR3 extends over 15 amino acids. DNA for the CDR3: TGTGCCAGCAGTCCCAGACAGGGATTTGTGGATGGCTACACCTTC. This sequence encodes CASSPRQGFVDGYTF.

This chain links TRBV28 with TRBJ2-7; TRBD2 matches 8 bases. This CDR3 spans 16 amino acids. Germline loops: CDR1 MDHEN, CDR2 SYDVKM. The J segment lost 5 bases and the V segment lost 1 base, leaving 10 bases of the junction unmatched. CDR3 DNA sequence: TGTGCCAGCAGTTTATCCCCAGCGGGAGAGGGAAACGAGCAGTACTTC. This gives the protein CASSLSPAGEGNEQYF.

A few counts support this clonotype. The rearrangement links TRBV10-3 to TRBJ2-7; 12 nucleotides agree with TRBD2. This CDR3 contains 18 residues. Trimming removed 8 bases from V and 2 bases from J; junction bases left unmatched: 16. The germline V gene has CDR1 ENHRY and CDR2 SYGVKD. The CDR3, as DNA: TGTGCCATCGGGGGACTAGCTCCCGGACTAGCGGGAACCTACGAGCAGTACTTC. This gives the protein CAIGGLAPGLAGTYEQYF.

The table lists this clonotype with many counts. V gene TRBV28 combines with J gene TRBJ2-7; 8 positions match TRBD1. The J segment lost 6 bases and the V segment lost 6 bases, leaving 10 bases of the junction unmatched. The CDR3 is 14 residues long. CDR1 and CDR2 (germline): MDHEN, SYDVKM. CDR3 in DNA: TGTGCCAGCAGCTGGACAGGGAGTCGGTCCGAGCAGTACTTC. Amino acids: CASSWTGSRSEQYF.

This clonotype was recorded many times. The V call is TRBV28, the J call TRBJ2-1; 13 bases fit TRBD2. In germline, CDR1 is MDHEN, CDR2 SYDVKM. Losses at the gene ends were 6 bases for V and 6 bases for J; bases not matched to a gene: 5. The CDR3 runs 15 residues. The DNA of the CDR3 is TGTGCCAGCAGACAAACTAGCGGGAGGGGCAATGAGCAGTTCTTC. Amino acids: CASRQTSGRGNEQFF.

This clonotype was found a few times. This sequence joins TRBV18 and TRBJ1-5, with D perhaps TRBD1 (5 bases). Germline lookup yields CDR1 KGHSH and CDR2 LQKENI. Deletions cut 3 bases from V and 6 bases from J, with 9 bases between. The CDR3 consists of 13 residues. Here the CDR3 reads CASSPGTAQPQHF. CDR3 bases: TGTGCCAGCTCACCCGGGACGGCTCAGCCCCAGCATTTT.

This clonotype was observed a few times. The chain joins TRBV6-1 to TRBJ2-1; 9 positions agree with TRBD1. The CDR3 has 15 residues. V lost 6 bases and J lost 7; bases outside the gene matches: 10. Germline loops: CDR1 MNHNS, CDR2 SASEGT. The CDR3 bases are TGTGCCAGCAGGCCGGGACAGGGTGCTGATAATGAGCAGTTCTTC. Its translation is CASRPGQGADNEQFF.

The chain carries TRBV28 and TRBJ1-2; TRBD1 matches 9 bases. The germline V gene encodes CDR1 MDHEN and CDR2 SYDVKM. The CDR3 is 17 residues long. The V and J ends lost 3 bases and 4 bases, in that order; junction bases with no gene match: 12. The chain's CDR3 is CASSFFSRRDRVYGYTF. DNA of the CDR3: TGTGCCAGCAGTTTTTTCTCCCGCCGGGACAGGGTCTATGGCTACACCTTC.

The rearrangement joins TRBV20-1 to TRBJ1-5, with 7 bases lining up with TRBD1. Germline V gene data show CDR1 as DFQATT and CDR2 as SNEGSKA (reference sequence). The CDR3 is made up of 16 amino acids. V lost 1 base and J lost 1; bases outside the gene matches: 7. CDR3 in DNA: TGCAGTGCTAGAGCCAAATTGGACAGGAGCAATCAGCCCCAGCATTTT. This translates into CSARAKLDRSNQPQHF.

This clonotype occurred many times. V usage is TRBV28 and J usage is TRBJ2-1; TRBD1 agrees at 9 bases. Germline values: CDR1 MDHEN, CDR2 SYDVKM. The V and J ends lost 3 bases and 8 bases, in that order; junction bases with no gene match: 11. The CDR3 has 16 residues. The CDR3, as DNA: TGTGCCAGCAGTTTGACCGGGACAGGGAAACCATATGAGCAGTTCTTC. Translated: CASSLTGTGKPYEQFF.

This chain's CDR3 is CASSTGLAGGLEQYF. The CDR3 DNA reads TGTGCCAGTAGTACTGGACTAGCGGGAGGGCTCGAGCAGTACTTC. The chain has TRBV19 and TRBJ2-7; 15 positions match TRBD2. V was pared by 4 bases and J by 6 bases, with 4 bases of the junction left unmatched. CDR1 and CDR2 from the germline V gene are LNHDA and SQIVND (reference sequence). This CDR3 is 15 amino acids long. The whole variable domain, filled in from reference TRBV19 and TRBJ2-7, reads DGGITQSPKYLFRKEGQNVTLSCEQNLNHDAMYWYRQDPGQGLRLIYYSQIVNDFQKGDIAEGYSVSREKKESFPLTVTSAQKNPTAFYLCASSTGLAGGLEQYFGPGTRLTVT.

This clonotype was observed a handful of times. J is TRBJ2-6 and V is TRBV5-4, with TRBD1 identical over 7 bases. The CDR3 runs 16 residues. V was pared by 2 bases and J by 4 bases, with 6 bases of the junction left unmatched. CDR1 is SGHNT, CDR2 YYREEE, per germline (reference sequence). The DNA for the CDR3 is TGTGCCAGCAGCTTTCCGACAGGGCCGGGGGCCAACGTCCTGACTTTC. It encodes CASSFPTGPGANVLTF.

Only a few counts were recorded for this clonotype. An end of the junction does not agree with germline; a read error may underlie this. The rearrangement uses TRBV7-7 and TRBJ2-3, with D possibly being TRBD2 (5 bases). The V gene's germline CDR1 is SSHAT and CDR2 FNYEAQ (reference sequence). CDR3 length equals 14 residues. The CDR3 DNA reads TGTGCTAGCAGCTTAACTAGTCCCCCAGATACGCAGTATTTT. Protein product: CASSLTSPPDTQYF.

This clonotype appeared a few times. The chain is built from TRBV20-1 and TRBJ2-1; 9 nucleotides line up with TRBD2. CDR1 and CDR2 (germline): DFQATT, SNEGSKA (reference sequence). The CDR3 loop spans 15 amino acids. V was pared by 0 bases and J by 5 bases, with 5 bases of the junction left unmatched. As DNA, the CDR3 is TGCAGTGCTAGAGAGGGGACTAGCCTACACAATGAGCAGTTCTTC. As protein: CSAREGTSLHNEQFF.

The chain combines TRBV6-2 or TRBV6-3 with TRBJ2-1; 9 nucleotides agree with TRBD2. The J segment lost 3 bases and the V segment lost 8 bases, leaving 11 bases of the junction unmatched. This CDR3 is built from 16 residues. Germline-derived CDR1 and CDR2 are MNHEY and SVGEGT. The CDR3: CASRRLAGAVYNEQFF. The CDR3 DNA is TGTGCCAGCCGAAGATTAGCGGGAGCGGTCTACAATGAGCAGTTCTTC.

This chain links TRBV9 with TRBJ2-1; D uncertain. The CDR3 is made up of 13 amino acids. Germline-derived CDR1 and CDR2 are SGDLS and YYNGEE. V was trimmed by 3 bases and J by 6 bases, leaving 10 bases between them. CDR3 sequence: CASSADSGNEQFF. CDR3 nucleotide sequence: TGTGCCAGCAGCGCTGACTCGGGCAATGAGCAGTTCTTC.

This chain connects TRBV10-1 to TRBJ2-7; D uncertain. The germline V and J ends were trimmed by 3 bases and 5 bases, with 5 bases remaining between them. There are 11 residues in the CDR3. Per germline, CDR1 WNHNN and CDR2 SYGVQD (reference sequence). The CDR3 protein is CASSDTHEQYF. Here the CDR3 DNA reads TGCGCCAGCAGTGACACCCACGAGCAGTACTTC.

This clonotype was seen ten or more times. The genes are TRBV18 and TRBJ2-1; 10 bases align to TRBD2. CDR1 is KGHSH and CDR2 is LQKENI in the germline V gene. The CDR3 is 14 amino acids. Trimming cost V 3 bases and J 6 bases; bases outside gene matches: 2. The CDR3 nucleotides read TGTGCCAGCTCACCGGGACTAGCGAGCAATGAGCAGTTCTTC. Translated: CASSPGLASNEQFF.

This chain connects TRBV5-1 to TRBJ1-1; no firm D call. This CDR3 has 15 amino acids. CDR1 and CDR2 from the germline V gene are SGHRS and YFSETQ. V lost 0 bases, J lost 1 base, and 10 bases lay in between. The CDR3 loop is CASSLDPAANTEAFF. CDR3 coding DNA: TGCGCCAGCAGCTTGGACCCGGCGGCGAACACTGAAGCTTTCTTT.

This chain uses TRBV5-1 with TRBJ2-3, with 8 bases matching TRBD1. CDR3 length: 17 amino acids. V gave up 5 bases and J gave up 2 bases; unmatched junction bases: 13. CDR1 SGHRS and CDR2 YFSETQ come from the germline V gene. The CDR3 region is CASRQRVRTGNTDTQYF. The CDR3 DNA follows: TGCGCCAGCAGGCAAAGGGTGCGGACAGGGAACACAGATACGCAGTATTTT.

This clonotype was detected only a few times. The rearrangement uses TRBV20-1 and TRBJ1-5; perhaps TRBD1 as D (6 bases). Germline assignment: CDR1 DFQATT and CDR2 SNEGSKA (reference sequence). Trimming removed 6 bases from V and 8 bases from J, with 17 bases in between. The CDR3 spans 13 residues. CDR3 protein: CSAISQGGEPQHF. The CDR3 DNA sequence: TGCAGTGCCATCTCCCAAGGGGGGGAGCCCCAGCATTTT.

The table lists this clonotype with many counts. The chain has TRBV30 and TRBJ1-5; the D gene is possibly TRBD1 (5 bases). V shed 1 base and J shed 7 bases, with 11 bases lying between them. Germline loops: CDR1 GTSNPN, CDR2 SVGIG (reference sequence). The CDR3 runs to 13 residues. The CDR3 DNA sequence: TGTGCCTGGAGTGGGTCACGGGGGCAGCCCCAGCATTTT. Translated: CAWSGSRGQPQHF.

The CDR3, as DNA: TGTGCCAGCAGCGGGGATAATCAGCCCCAGCATTTT. Translating gives CASSGDNQPQHF. The chain recombines TRBV7-9 with TRBJ1-5; D is unclear. From germline, CDR1 is SEHNR and CDR2 FQNEAQ (reference sequence). Trimming pared 5 bases from V and 4 bases from J, leaving 6 bases between. CDR3 size: 12 residues.

The V and J genes are TRBV6-2 or TRBV6-3 and TRBJ2-1; D may match TRBD1 or TRBD2 (5 bases each). Per the germline V gene, CDR1 is MNHEY and CDR2 is SVGEGT. The CDR3 extends over 15 amino acids. Trimming cost V 3 bases and J 7 bases, with 16 bases left between them. CDR3: CASSYSTPWGNEQFF. The CDR3, as DNA: TGTGCCAGCAGTTATTCTACTCCCTGGGGGAATGAGCAGTTCTTC.

This rearrangement joins TRBV19 to TRBJ1-5; 8 bases are shared with TRBD1. V gave up 4 bases and J gave up 3 bases; unmatched junction bases: 17. The germline CDR1 and CDR2 sequences are LNHDA and SQIVND (reference sequence). The CDR3 spans 19 residues. The CDR3 coding sequence is TGTGCCAGTAGTAGCTCCGGCCTGGGGCAGGGGGCGATCAATCAGCCCCAGCATTTT. Protein: CASSSSGLGQGAINQPQHF.

This clonotype showed up many times. The rearrangement links TRBV3-1 to TRBJ2-2; D gene uncertain. CDR1 and CDR2 (germline): LGHDT, YNNKEL (reference sequence). CDR3 length: 15 amino acids. V was clipped by 4 bases and J by 4 bases, with 13 bases between them. CDR3 sequence: CASSLFSRITGELFF. CDR3 DNA sequence: TGTGCCAGCAGCCTCTTTTCCAGAATCACCGGGGAGCTGTTTTTT.

There are many counts of this clonotype. The V gene is TRBV28, the J gene TRBJ1-3; D not resolved. V dropped 7 bases and J dropped 0 bases, with 16 bases sitting between them. CDR3 size: 16 residues. Germline CDR1 and CDR2: MDHEN and SYDVKM. The CDR3 region has the DNA TGTGCCAGCACCTTCACTACGGGGAGCTCTGGAAACACCATATATTTT. Translating it yields CASTFTTGSSGNTIYF.